Listed below are T cell receptor beta chains from one sample, sequenced in a study of T cell responses to AZD1222 COVID-19 vaccine. The method was immunoSEQ multiplex PCR; TCRdb's version includes in-frame clones alone and lacks a portion of them. Among about 150,000 clones listed, around nine tenths were seen once. Specimen: peripheral blood, collected on day 0 of AZD1222 vaccination. These receptors all stem from an adult in good health. Each CDR3 is given with its conserved first and last residue. D genes are given only for firm matches. Clone size is not always given. Where it is, it says once, few, many or a class for expanded clones.

clone_size,j_call,v_call,d_call,cdr3_aa,cdr3_nt
-,TRBJ2-1,TRBV6-2/TRBV6-3,TRBD2,CASSLRGGPLNEQFF,TGTGCCAGCAGTTTGCGGGGGGGGCCTCTTAATGAGCAGTTCTTC
-,TRBJ2-7,TRBV9,TRBD2,CASSVGSGISYEQYF,TGTGCCAGCAGCGTGGGTAGCGGGATCTCCTACGAGCAGTACTTC
-,TRBJ2-7,TRBV29-1,TRBD1,CSVIRDRGRSYEQYF,TGCAGCGTCATCCGGGACAGAGGACGGTCCTACGAGCAGTACTTC
-,TRBJ1-2,TRBV4-3,-,CASSQDPGGRNYGYTF,TGCGCCAGCAGCCAAGATCCTGGGGGGCGAAACTATGGCTACACCTTC
-,TRBJ1-1,TRBV11-3,-,CASSLFGGTEAFF,TGTGCCAGCAGCTTATTTGGAGGGACTGAAGCTTTCTTT
-,TRBJ1-2,TRBV28,TRBD1,CASSLPGQGNYGYTF,TGTGCCAGCAGTTTACCGGGACAGGGGAATTATGGCTACACCTTC
once,TRBJ2-5,TRBV7-3,-,CASSLTPRSPQYF,TGTGCCAGCAGCTTAACTCCTAGATCCCCCCAGTACTTC
once,TRBJ1-5,TRBV28,-,CASRGAPYSNQPQHF,TGTGCCAGCAGGGGGGCCCCTTATAGCAATCAGCCCCAGCATTTT
-,TRBJ1-2,TRBV28,-,CASSRPFHYGYTF,TGTGCCAGCAGTCGCCCTTTCCACTATGGCTACACCTTC
once,TRBJ1-4,TRBV27,-,CASSLLGSGNEKLFF,TGTGCCAGCAGTTTACTGGGGTCGGGTAATGAAAAACTGTTTTTT
-,TRBJ2-7,TRBV19,-,CASSISPDSSVYEQYF,TGTGCCAGTAGTATCTCTCCGGACAGTTCGGTTTACGAGCAGTACTTC
-,TRBJ2-5,TRBV19,TRBD2,CASAGVASGSQETQYF,TGTGCCAGCGCGGGGGTGGCTAGCGGGAGCCAAGAGACCCAGTACTTC
-,TRBJ1-2,TRBV7-7,-,CASSLGADFNYGYTF,TGTGCCAGCAGCTTAGGGGCAGACTTTAACTATGGCTACACCTTC
-,TRBJ2-7,TRBV12-5,-,CASGTGTLLREQYF,TGTGCTAGTGGTACCGGGACACTCTTGAGGGAGCAGTACTTC
-,TRBJ2-2,TRBV6-5,TRBD2,CATGGRANTGELFF,TGTGCCACTGGCGGGAGGGCCAACACCGGGGAGCTGTTTTTT
-,TRBJ2-3,TRBV18,-,CASSPPLAGGLVGTDTQYF,TGTGCCAGCTCACCACCCTTGGCGGGTGGGCTGGTCGGCACAGATACGCAGTATTTT
-,TRBJ1-4,TRBV7-2,-,CASSLYFNEKLFF,TGTGCCAGCAGCTTATATTTCAACGAAAAACTGTTTTTT
-,TRBJ2-4,TRBV18,-,CAASGGGAKNIQYF,TGTGCCGCGTCGGGTGGTGGGGCCAAAAACATTCAGTACTTC
-,TRBJ2-7,TRBV12-3/TRBV12-4,-,CASSRLTPYEQYF,TGTGCCAGCAGTCGGTTAACGCCCTACGAGCAGTACTTC
-,TRBJ1-6,TRBV18,-,CASSPKVTPNSPLHF,TGTGCCAGCTCACCAAAGGTGACACCTAATTCACCCCTCCACTTT
once,TRBJ2-7,TRBV5-1,TRBD2,CASRSGGRYEQYF,TGCGCCAGCAGGAGCGGGGGGAGGTACGAGCAGTACTTC
-,TRBJ1-2,TRBV7-3,-,CASRHTAFPLVYGYTF,TGTGCCAGCAGACATACAGCATTCCCCTTAGTCTATGGCTACACCTTC
-,TRBJ1-4,TRBV7-9,-,CASSLVGRRSSEKLFF,TGTGCCAGCAGCTTAGTCGGCCGCAGGTCGAGTGAAAAACTGTTTTTT
-,TRBJ2-7,TRBV7-3,TRBD1,CASSLGTGGVNSYEQYF,TGTGCCAGCAGCTTAGGGACAGGGGGTGTCAACTCCTACGAGCAGTACTTC
once,TRBJ2-3,TRBV11-1,-,CASSFGAGRLTDTQYF,TGTGCCAGCAGCTTCGGGGCAGGGCGGTTAACAGATACGCAGTATTTT
-,TRBJ1-4,TRBV7-2,TRBD1,CASSRDSSNEKLFF,TGTGCCAGCAGCCGGGACAGTTCTAATGAAAAACTGTTTTTT
once,TRBJ2-7,TRBV10-1,TRBD1,CASERQGAHEQYF,TGCGCCAGTGAAAGACAGGGGGCCCACGAGCAGTACTTC
-,TRBJ2-3,TRBV10-1,-,CASSDTARVRTDTQYF,TGCGCCAGCAGTGATACGGCCAGGGTTCGCACAGATACGCAGTATTTT
-,TRBJ2-7,TRBV19,-,CASSIDSRGSAEQYF,TGTGCCAGTAGTATAGATAGCAGGGGATCGGCCGAGCAGTACTTC
-,TRBJ2-7,TRBV11-2,TRBD1,CASSPTTGAGEQYF,TGTGCCAGCAGCCCTACGACAGGGGCTGGCGAGCAGTACTTC
-,TRBJ1-2,TRBV28,-,CATPAVNYGYTF,TGTGCCACCCCGGCGGTGAACTATGGCTACACCTTC
-,TRBJ1-1,TRBV15,TRBD1,CATSRDFGTGPNTEAFF,TGTGCCACCAGCAGAGATTTCGGGACAGGACCAAACACTGAAGCTTTCTTT
-,TRBJ2-1,TRBV12-3/TRBV12-4,-,CASSLMDEQFF,TGTGCCAGCAGTTTAATGGATGAGCAGTTCTTC
-,TRBJ2-6,TRBV3-1/TRBV3-2,-,CASSQGGIGAGESLFSGANVLTF,TGTGCCAGCAGCCAAGGGGGGATTGGGGCAGGCGAATCTCTCTTCTCTGGGGCCAACGTCCTGACTTTC
-,TRBJ1-4,TRBV28,TRBD1,CASRSGQGNEKLFF,TGTGCCAGCAGATCCGGACAGGGCAATGAAAAACTGTTTTTT
-,TRBJ2-2,TRBV14,TRBD2,CASTLSGRAGTGELFF,TGTGCCAGCACCCTTAGCGGGAGGGCTGGCACCGGGGAGCTGTTTTTT
-,TRBJ2-2,TRBV4-3,-,CASSQEVGWDTGELFF,TGCGCCAGCAGCCAAGAGGTCGGCTGGGACACCGGGGAGCTGTTTTTT
once,TRBJ2-7,TRBV18,TRBD2,CASSPWGLRYEQYF,TGTGCCAGCTCACCATGGGGACTACGCTACGAGCAGTACTTC
-,TRBJ1-1,TRBV19,-,CASSIVQGTEAFF,TGTGCCAGTAGTATAGTCCAGGGGACTGAAGCTTTCTTT
-,TRBJ1-5,TRBV12-3/TRBV12-4,-,CASSLSQPQHF,TGTGCCAGCAGTCTATCTCAGCCCCAGCATTTT
once,TRBJ1-2,TRBV6-2/TRBV6-3,-,CASSGQRYWNYGYTF,TGTGCCAGCAGTGGGCAGCGATATTGGAACTATGGCTACACCTTC
-,TRBJ2-2,TRBV2,TRBD2,CASSWTSRGGELFF,TGTGCCAGCAGTTGGACTAGTAGAGGCGGGGAGCTGTTTTTT
-,TRBJ2-7,TRBV18,-,CASSPPWNSYEQYF,TGTGCCAGCTCACCACCATGGAACTCCTACGAGCAGTACTTC
once,TRBJ1-2,TRBV11-1,-,CASSQPANYGYTF,TGTGCCAGCAGCCAGCCCGCGAACTATGGCTACACCTTC
-,TRBJ1-2,TRBV6-5,-,CASSYSTGRNGYGYTF,TGTGCCAGCAGTTACTCTACAGGGAGGAATGGCTATGGCTACACCTTC
-,TRBJ1-5,TRBV28,TRBD1,CASSTGTGSNQPQHF,TGTGCCAGCAGTACCGGGACAGGGAGTAATCAGCCCCAGCATTTT
-,TRBJ1-5,TRBV7-6,-,CASSSAPTRVSNQPQHF,TGTGCCAGCAGCTCTGCACCCACGAGGGTTAGCAATCAGCCCCAGCATTTT
-,TRBJ1-2,TRBV6-5,TRBD1,CASSYSGSGTGVSYTF,TGTGCCAGCAGTTACTCGGGTTCTGGGACAGGGGTTAGCTACACCTTC
once,TRBJ2-7,TRBV2,TRBD2,CASSDLAGVWEQYF,TGTGCCAGCAGTGACCTAGCGGGAGTGTGGGAGCAGTACTTC
-,TRBJ1-5,TRBV3-1/TRBV3-2,-,CASSHGQNNQPQHF,TGTGCCAGCAGCCATGGGCAGAACAATCAGCCCCAGCATTTT
-,TRBJ2-1,TRBV6-1,TRBD1,CASSEIAGTDNEQFF,TGTGCCAGCAGTGAAATCGCCGGGACAGACAATGAGCAGTTCTTC
-,TRBJ2-1,TRBV6-4,TRBD2,CASSDSSQASTSGGDYNEQFF,TGTGCCAGCAGTGACTCGTCCCAGGCGTCAACTAGCGGGGGGGACTACAATGAGCAGTTCTTC
few,TRBJ1-2,TRBV5-4,-,CASSLMAGDYGYTF,TGTGCCAGCAGCTTGATGGCAGGGGACTATGGCTACACCTTC
-,TRBJ2-7,TRBV5-4,-,CASSLGQASYEQYF,TGTGCCAGCAGCTTGGGTCAGGCCTCCTACGAGCAGTACTTC
-,TRBJ1-2,TRBV27,TRBD1,CASSVHPWTGANYGYTF,TGTGCCAGCAGTGTGCATCCGTGGACAGGAGCTAACTATGGCTACACCTTC
-,TRBJ2-5,TRBV5-1,TRBD2,CASSPLGASGETQYF,TGCGCCAGCAGCCCGCTAGGGGCTAGCGGAGAGACCCAGTACTTC
-,TRBJ1-1,TRBV6-5,-,CASSPRWDSEAFF,TGTGCCAGCAGTCCTAGATGGGACTCTGAAGCTTTCTTT
-,TRBJ2-7,TRBV6-5,-,CASLPWGFSYEQYF,TGTGCCAGCCTCCCATGGGGATTCTCCTACGAGCAGTACTTC
-,TRBJ1-3,TRBV4-1,-,CASSQGSQDFAGNTIYF,TGCGCCAGCAGCCAAGGTTCGCAGGACTTCGCTGGAAACACCATATATTTT